These T cell receptor beta chains were read from a single sample in a study of beta chain features in type 1 diabetes. The assay was immunoSEQ multiplex PCR, and TCRdb's table has in-frame clones only and misses some. The profile shows about 620,000 clones, about 14% of them singletons. Sequences were obtained from naive CD4+ T cells from blood. Receptors were obtained from a man younger than 35 in good health. CDR3s include the opening cysteine and the closing phenylalanine or tryptophan. The D gene is left open where the match is weak. Not every row has a clone size; where given, it reads once, few, many or a size class.

j_call v_call d_call clone_size cdr3_nt cdr3_aa
TRBJ2-6 TRBV30 . few TGTGCCTGGAGTCCACCCCCCGCGTATCGAGTGGGGCCGTCTGGGGCCAACGTCCTGACTTTC CAWSPPPAYRVGPSGANVLTF
TRBJ1-1 TRBV27 . once TGTGCCAGCAGTTTTGAGGGAGGGCACACTGAAGCTTTCTTT CASSFEGGHTEAFF
TRBJ2-1 TRBV6-4 TRBD1 . TGTGCCAGCAGTGACACCGGGACAGGGGACAATGAGCAGTTCTTC CASSDTGTGDNEQFF
TRBJ2-7 TRBV6-5 . . TGTGCCAGCAGGCCGGTGGGGGTGGGCCACTACGAGCAGTACTTC CASRPVGVGHYEQYF
TRBJ1-2 TRBV28 . few TGTGCCGCAGGAGCAGGGTTGGGGAACTATGGCTACACCTTC CAAGAGLGNYGYTF
TRBJ1-3 TRBV4-1 . . TGCGCCAGCAGCCAGCCCACAGGCGGCTCTGGAAACACCATATATTTT CASSQPTGGSGNTIYF
TRBJ2-7 TRBV7-3 . . TGTGCCAGCAGCCCTAACAGGGCACCACATGACGAGCAGTACTTC CASSPNRAPHDEQYF
TRBJ2-5 TRBV10-3 . . TGTGCCATCAGTGAGTCCGGGGGACAAGAGACCCAGTACTTC CAISESGGQETQYF
TRBJ2-1 TRBV28 TRBD2 . TGTGCCAGCAGTCCACCTACAACCGGGACTAGTCCGTTCTTC CASSPPTTGTSPFF
TRBJ2-3 TRBV6-6 TRBD1 . TGTGCCAGCAGTTCCGGGACAGGGGCAGATACGCAGTATTTT CASSSGTGADTQYF
TRBJ1-6 TRBV7-2 . . TGTGCCAGCAGCTTCTCGCGGTCACCCCTCCACTTT CASSFSRSPLHF